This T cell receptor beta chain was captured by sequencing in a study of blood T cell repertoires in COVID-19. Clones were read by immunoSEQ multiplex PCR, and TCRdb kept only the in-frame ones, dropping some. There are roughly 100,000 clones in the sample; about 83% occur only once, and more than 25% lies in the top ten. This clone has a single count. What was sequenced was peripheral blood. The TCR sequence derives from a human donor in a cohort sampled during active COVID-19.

The CDR3 here is CASSQEPGQGFQETQYF. As DNA, the CDR3 is TGCGCCAGCAGCCAAGAACCGGGACAGGGGTTCCAAGAGACCCAGTACTTC. The rearrangement joins TRBV4-1 to TRBJ2-5, with 10 bases lining up with TRBD1. Germline V CDR1 and CDR2: MGHRA, YSYEKL. This CDR3 comprises 17 residues. V shed 0 bases, J shed 1 base, and the junction held 5 bases outside the gene matches.